Below are 30 T cell receptor beta chains sequenced from a single sample in a study of T cell responses to AZD1222 COVID-19 vaccine. Data came from immunoSEQ multiplex PCR; TCRdb stores just in-frame clones and leaves some out. The data hold about 160,000 clones, with around 87% observed a single time. Material: peripheral blood, obtained on day 0 of AZD1222 vaccination. The receptors here all came from an adult in good health.

The gene calls are TRBV6-5 and TRBJ1-2; 7 positions match TRBD1. Germline-derived CDR1 and CDR2 are MNHEY and SVGAGI. Trimming took 2 bases from V and 2 from J; bases not matched to a gene: 5. CDR3 length: 15 amino acids. CDR3 region: CASSYTGTDNYGYTF. The CDR3, as DNA: TGTGCCAGCAGTTACACCGGGACAGACAACTATGGCTACACCTTC.

In this sample, this clone turned up once. The rearrangement links TRBV25-1 to TRBJ1-2, with 8 bases that match TRBD1. This CDR3 spans 17 amino acids. Per germline, CDR1 MGHDK and CDR2 SYGVNS. V gave up 3 bases and J gave up 0 bases; unmatched junction bases: 9. In DNA form, the CDR3 reads TGTGCCAGCAGTGAGGCCCTCGGACAGGGCTCTAACTATGGCTACACCTTC. Its translation: CASSEALGQGSNYGYTF.

The chain joins TRBV27 to TRBJ2-3; TRBD2 aligns across 14 bases. Germline loops: CDR1 MNHEY, CDR2 SMNVEV (reference sequence). V lost 6 bases and J lost 6; bases outside the gene matches: 8. This CDR3 contains 16 residues. CDR3 amino acids: CASSRTSGGLVDTQYF. CDR3 coding DNA: TGTGCCAGCAGCCGGACTAGCGGGGGGTTAGTCGATACGCAGTATTTT.

The chain combines TRBV6-5 with TRBJ2-2, with a possible D match to TRBD1 (6 bases). Trimming stripped 2 bases from V and 4 bases from J, with 11 bases between. Germline V lookup: CDR1 MNHEY, CDR2 SVGAGI. This CDR3 contains 15 residues. The chain's CDR3 is CASSYVLGGTGELFF. The CDR3 coding sequence is TGTGCCAGCAGTTACGTACTAGGGGGCACCGGGGAGCTGTTTTTT.

This chain uses TRBV7-3 with TRBJ2-5, with 8 bases that match TRBD2. The CDR3 loop spans 17 amino acids. CDR1 and CDR2 (germline): SGHTA, FQGTGA. After removal of 2 bases from V and 3 bases from J, the junction contained 11 bases not matched to a gene. For the CDR3, the DNA is TGTGCCAGCAGCTTACTTGCGGGGGGTTTCCGGAAAGAGACCCAGTACTTC. Residues: CASSLLAGGFRKETQYF.

The gene calls are TRBV10-3 and TRBJ1-2, with D maybe TRBD1 (5 bases). CDR1 is ENHRY and CDR2 is SYGVKD in the germline V gene. This CDR3 is built from 15 residues. The V end lost 5 bases, the J end lost 6 bases, and 19 bases lay between the germline ends. CDR3 DNA: TGTGCCATCAGTCAAGGGGCTACGACATACGATGGCTACACCTTC. It is translated as CAISQGATTYDGYTF.

Here the CDR3 reads CSVAQGGGEQYF. The CDR3 nucleotides read TGCAGCGTTGCACAGGGGGGTGGGGAGCAGTACTTC. V usage is TRBV29-1 and J usage is TRBJ2-7, with 8 positions matching TRBD1. CDR3 size: 12 residues. J was trimmed by 7 bases and V by 4 bases; bases with no gene match: 6. From germline, CDR1 is SQVTM and CDR2 ANQGSEA.

V gene TRBV10-3 combines with J gene TRBJ2-1; 8 bases map to TRBD2. CDR3 length: 15 amino acids. The ends lost 7 bases at V and 6 bases at J; junction bases unmatched: 11. Germline V gene sequence: CDR1 ENHRY, CDR2 SYGVKD. The CDR3 spells CAITYGRGGPNEQFF. Written as DNA, the CDR3 is TGTGCCATCACCTATGGCCGGGGGGGGCCCAATGAGCAGTTCTTC.

The chain links TRBV6-1 to TRBJ1-5, with 8 nucleotides matching TRBD1. From germline, CDR1 is MNHNS and CDR2 SASEGT. Germline trimming cut 3 bases from V and 5 bases from J; bases unmatched to any gene: 9. The CDR3 loop spans 16 amino acids. CDR3 loop: CASSDRGPLEYQPQHF. The CDR3 DNA sequence: TGTGCCAGCAGTGACAGGGGGCCCCTAGAGTATCAGCCCCAGCATTTT.

V is TRBV28 and J is TRBJ2-7, with TRBD1 identical over 7 bases. Trimming at V came to 2 bases and at J to 2 bases, leaving 0 bases not matched to a gene. This CDR3 region has 13 residues. Germline-derived CDR1 and CDR2 are MDHEN and SYDVKM. This CDR3 reads CASSLQGAYEQYF. The CDR3 region has the DNA TGTGCCAGCAGTTTACAGGGGGCCTACGAGCAGTACTTC.

This clone was recorded a few times. V usage is TRBV27 and J usage is TRBJ2-1; TRBD1 might be the D (5 bases). CDR3 size: 14 residues. The germline V gene encodes CDR1 MNHEY and CDR2 SMNVEV (reference sequence). Trimming left V 3 bases short and J 5 bases short, with 11 bases between. The CDR3 DNA follows: TGTGCCAGCAGTTTGCGAACAGGACACAATGAGCAGTTCTTC. It translates to CASSLRTGHNEQFF.

This clone was seen only once. The J gene is TRBJ2-7, the V gene TRBV30; 10 bases match TRBD1. This CDR3 is 14 amino acids long. The ends lost 0 bases at V and 5 bases at J; junction bases unmatched: 4. Germline CDR1 GTSNPN, CDR2 SVGIG (reference sequence). In nucleotides, the CDR3 is TGTGCCTGGAGTGTATTTGGACAGGGGGACGAGCAGTACTTC. It specifies CAWSVFGQGDEQYF. Combining the CDR3 with reference TRBV30 and TRBJ2-7 gives the whole variable domain SQTIHQWPATLVQPVGSPLSLECTVEGTSNPNLYWYRQAAGRGLQLLFYSVGIGQISSEVPQNLSASRPQDRQFILSSKKLLLSDSGFYLCAWSVFGQGDEQYFGPGTRLTVT.

This clone was seen once. V gene TRBV4-1 combines with J gene TRBJ1-1; 9 nucleotides align to TRBD1. This CDR3 is 17 amino acids long. V shed 1 base and J 3 bases; nucleotides not matched to a gene: 9. Germline CDR1 is MGHRA and CDR2 is YSYEKL. The chain's CDR3 is CASSQGQGDLRDTEAFF. In DNA form, the CDR3 reads TGCGCCAGCAGCCAAGGACAGGGGGATTTGAGGGACACTGAAGCTTTCTTT.

This chain links TRBV7-8 with TRBJ2-7; the D gene is possibly TRBD2 (6 bases). CDR3 length: 15 residues. Trimming shortened V by 5 bases and J by 0 bases, and 14 bases separated the two germline ends. Germline V CDR1 and CDR2: SGHVS, FQNEAQ. This CDR3 reads CASSPGVLSSYEQYF. In DNA, the CDR3 is TGTGCCAGCAGCCCGGGGGTTCTCAGCTCCTACGAGCAGTACTTC. Full variable domain (rest looked up from reference TRBV7-8 and TRBJ2-7): GAGVSQSPRYKVAKRGQDVALRCDPISGHVSLFWYQQALGQGPEFLTYFQNEAQLDKSGLPSDRFFAERPEGSVSTLKIQRTQQEDSAVYLCASSPGVLSSYEQYFGPGTRLTVT.

The chain is built from TRBV19 and TRBJ1-1; tentatively, D is TRBD1 (5 bases). The V end lost 7 bases, the J end lost 2 bases, and 11 bases lay between the germline ends. Germline-derived CDR1 and CDR2 are LNHDA and SQIVND (reference sequence). The CDR3 has 13 amino acids. The CDR3 loop reads CASTLGANTEAFF. Written as DNA, the CDR3 is TGTGCCAGTACCTTAGGGGCCAACACTGAAGCTTTCTTT. Using reference TRBV19 and TRBJ1-1 for the parts outside the CDR3, the full variable domain is DGGITQSPKYLFRKEGQNVTLSCEQNLNHDAMYWYRQDPGQGLRLIYYSQIVNDFQKGDIAEGYSVSREKKESFPLTVTSAQKNPTAFYLCASTLGANTEAFFGQGTRLTVV.

The chain uses TRBV28 and TRBJ2-3, with TRBD2 matching over 12 bases. This CDR3 has 17 residues. With V trimmed by 4 bases and J by 6 bases, 11 bases remained unmatched. CDR1 is MDHEN, CDR2 SYDVKM, per germline. CDR3 DNA: TGTGCCAGCAGTTCCCTCTCCGGGACTAGCGGGTCGGATACGCAGTATTTT. Translated, it gives CASSSLSGTSGSDTQYF.

The chain is built from TRBV10-3 and TRBJ1-2; 9 bases are shared with TRBD1. V dropped 2 bases and J dropped 4; count of bases not matched to a gene: 2. Germline values: CDR1 ENHRY, CDR2 SYGVKD. The CDR3 has 14 amino acids. The CDR3 protein is CAISETGGGYGYTF. The CDR3 DNA follows: TGTGCCATCAGTGAGACAGGGGGCGGCTATGGCTACACCTTC.

The chain uses TRBV6-1 and TRBJ2-3; 8 bases align to TRBD1. The germline gives CDR1 MNHNS, CDR2 SASEGT. This CDR3 has 15 amino acids. The V segment lost 3 bases and the J segment 2 bases; nucleotides outside the gene matches: 4. CDR3 sequence (DNA): TGTGCCAGCAGTGACAGGGGGCCATCCACAGATACGCAGTATTTT. As protein: CASSDRGPSTDTQYF.

The V call is TRBV28, the J call TRBJ1-5, with D hard to call. CDR3 size: 16 residues. The ends were cut back, 5 bases at V and 0 bases at J, with 14 bases in the middle. Germline assignment: CDR1 MDHEN and CDR2 SYDVKM. CDR3 nucleotide sequence: TGTGCCAGCAGTACTGGCGACATGGATAGCAATCAGCCCCAGCATTTT. This gives the protein CASSTGDMDSNQPQHF.

The CDR3 spells CASSIGRTRAETQYF. The CDR3 bases are TGTGCCAGTAGTATAGGCCGGACCAGGGCAGAGACCCAGTACTTC. The gene calls are TRBV19 and TRBJ2-5; perhaps TRBD1 as D (5 bases). The CDR3 is made up of 15 amino acids. V was trimmed by 1 base and J by 4 bases, leaving 13 bases between them. The germline V gene encodes CDR1 LNHDA and CDR2 SQIVND (reference sequence).

V gene TRBV12-3 or TRBV12-4 combines with J gene TRBJ1-1; TRBD1 is a possible D gene (6 bases). The germline V and J ends were trimmed by 9 bases and 3 bases, with 11 bases remaining between them. The CDR3 is made up of 12 amino acids. CDR3 loop: CASGGGYTEAFF. The CDR3 bases are TGTGCCAGTGGAGGGGGGTACACTGAAGCTTTCTTT.

This clone was counted only a few times. The V call is TRBV29-1, the J call TRBJ2-6; 7 positions agree with TRBD1. The CDR3 extends over 20 amino acids. Germline loops: CDR1 SQVTM, CDR2 ANQGSEA. After removal of 5 bases from V and 2 bases from J, the junction contained 21 bases not matched to a gene. CDR3 sequence (DNA): TGCAGCGTTTTAGCCCTGTGGGGGACAGCGAAGGGGACTGGGGCCAACGTCCTGACTTTC. This translates into CSVLALWGTAKGTGANVLTF.

The rearrangement links TRBV10-2 to TRBJ1-4; 8 nucleotides agree with TRBD1. V shed 5 bases, J shed 8 bases, and the junction held 4 bases outside the gene matches. There are 13 residues in the CDR3. Germline V CDR1 and CDR2: WSHSY, SAAADI. In DNA, the CDR3 is TGCGCCAGCAGTTGGACAGGGAAAGAAAAACTGTTTTTT. Its protein is CASSWTGKEKLFF.

This clone showed up just once. The chain employs TRBV27 and TRBJ1-2; TRBD1 matches at 8 bases. V was pared by 0 bases and J by 8 bases, with 8 bases of the junction left unmatched. The germline gives CDR1 MNHEY, CDR2 SMNVEV (reference sequence). This CDR3 is 15 amino acids long. The DNA of the CDR3 is TGTGCCAGCAGTTTATCGAAGTCAGGGGGCAGCGGCTACACCTTC. Translation: CASSLSKSGGSGYTF.

The gene calls are TRBV7-9 and TRBJ1-4, with D unclear. The V and J ends lost 8 bases and 0 bases respectively, with 7 bases between them. Germline CDR1 reads SEHNR; CDR2 reads FQNEAQ (reference sequence). The CDR3 covers 13 residues. Here the CDR3 reads CASRWATNEKLFF. The DNA for the CDR3 is TGTGCCAGCCGCTGGGCAACTAATGAAAAACTGTTTTTT.

Notes on this clone: Sequence at one end of the junction differs from germline and may be a read error. This chain joins TRBV7-3 and TRBJ1-2; 9 nucleotides agree with TRBD1. The CDR3 spans 17 residues. The germline CDR1 and CDR2 sequences are SGHTA and FQGTGA. In nucleotides, the CDR3 is TGTGCCAGCAGTTTAACGGGGGACAGGGTGGGGTTTCCCGGCTACACCTTC. Translated, it gives CASSLTGDRVGFPGYTF.

With regard to this clone: One junction end disagrees with the germline gene, perhaps due to a read error. The chain has TRBV30 and TRBJ2-7; no firm D call. Germline V gene sequence: CDR1 GTSNPN, CDR2 SVGIG (reference sequence). This CDR3 region has 13 residues. In nucleotides, the CDR3 is TGTGCCCGGAGCGATTTGTCCCCCTACGAGCAGTACTTC. Protein: CARSDLSPYEQYF.

The V and J genes are TRBV10-2 and TRBJ2-2; D ambiguous. This CDR3 region has 14 residues. Trimming removed 4 bases from V and 0 bases from J, with 6 bases in between. Looked up from germline, CDR1 is WSHSY and CDR2 is SAAADI. The CDR3 sequence is CASSVTANTGELFF. CDR3 bases: TGCGCCAGCAGTGTAACAGCGAACACCGGGGAGCTGTTTTTT.

The chain couples TRBV28 to TRBJ1-2; no clear D. CDR1 MDHEN and CDR2 SYDVKM come from the germline V gene. CDR3 length: 12 amino acids. Trimming took off 6 bases at V and 8 bases at J, with 13 bases between the two ends. The CDR3 region is CASSPIFGGYTF. The CDR3 region has the DNA TGTGCCAGCAGCCCCATTTTCGGGGGCTACACCTTC.

The rearrangement joins TRBV6-5 to TRBJ1-1; 7 bases map to TRBD1. V trimming: 8 bases; J trimming: 2 bases; junction bases outside the gene matches: 11. In germline, CDR1 is MNHEY, CDR2 SVGAGI. This CDR3 has 15 amino acids. The CDR3 sequence: CASGHGGGINTEAFF. The CDR3 nucleotides read TGTGCCAGCGGCCATGGAGGGGGCATAAACACTGAAGCTTTCTTT.